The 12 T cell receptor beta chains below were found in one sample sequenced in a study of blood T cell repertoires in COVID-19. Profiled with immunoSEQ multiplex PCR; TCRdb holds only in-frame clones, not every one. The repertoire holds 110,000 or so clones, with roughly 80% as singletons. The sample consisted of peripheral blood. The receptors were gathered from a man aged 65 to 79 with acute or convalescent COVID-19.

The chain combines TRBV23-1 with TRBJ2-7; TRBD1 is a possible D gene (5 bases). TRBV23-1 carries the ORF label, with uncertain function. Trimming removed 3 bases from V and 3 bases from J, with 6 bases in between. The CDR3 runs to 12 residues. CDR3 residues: CASSQTDYEQYF. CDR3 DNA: TGCGCCAGCAGTCAGACAGACTACGAGCAGTACTTC.

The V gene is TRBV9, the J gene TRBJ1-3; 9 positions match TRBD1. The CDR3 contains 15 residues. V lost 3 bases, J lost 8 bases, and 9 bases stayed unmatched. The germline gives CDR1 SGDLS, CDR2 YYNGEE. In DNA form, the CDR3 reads TGTGCCAGCAGCGCGGACAGGGGCCGCATGGACACCATATATTTT. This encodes CASSADRGRMDTIYF.

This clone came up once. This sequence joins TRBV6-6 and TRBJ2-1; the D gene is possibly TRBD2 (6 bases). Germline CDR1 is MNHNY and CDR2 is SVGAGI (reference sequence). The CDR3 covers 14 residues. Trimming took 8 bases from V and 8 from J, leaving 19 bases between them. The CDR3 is CASEEGGTKDEQFF. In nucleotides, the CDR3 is TGTGCCAGCGAAGAGGGCGGGACGAAGGATGAGCAGTTCTTC.

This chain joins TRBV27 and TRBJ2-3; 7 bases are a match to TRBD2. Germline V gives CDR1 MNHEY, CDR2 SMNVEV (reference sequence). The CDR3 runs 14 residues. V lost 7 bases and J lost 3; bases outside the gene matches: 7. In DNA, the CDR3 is TGTGCCAGCACTTGGGGGGGTGGGACAGATACGCAGTATTTT. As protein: CASTWGGGTDTQYF.

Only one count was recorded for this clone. The CDR3 DNA is TGTGCCAGTAATAGTCCTGGGGCCAACGTCCTGACTTTC. The encoded protein is CASNSPGANVLTF. The rearrangement links TRBV6-5 to TRBJ2-6, with D uncertain. Germline lookup yields CDR1 MNHEY and CDR2 SVGAGI. V lost 9 bases to trimming and J lost 2 bases, with 8 bases between them. This CDR3 region has 13 residues.

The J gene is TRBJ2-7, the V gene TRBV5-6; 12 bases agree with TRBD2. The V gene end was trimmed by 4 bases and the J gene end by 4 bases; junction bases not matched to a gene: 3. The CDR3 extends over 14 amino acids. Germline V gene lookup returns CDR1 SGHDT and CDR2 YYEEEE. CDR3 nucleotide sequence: TGTGCCAGCAGCCGGACTAGCGGGATATACGAGCAGTACTTC. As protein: CASSRTSGIYEQYF.

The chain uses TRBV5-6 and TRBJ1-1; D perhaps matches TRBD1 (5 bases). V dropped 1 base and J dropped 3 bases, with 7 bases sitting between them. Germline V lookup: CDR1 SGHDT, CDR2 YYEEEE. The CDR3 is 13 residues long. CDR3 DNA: TGTGCCAGCAGCTTGCAAGGGGACACTGAAGCTTTCTTT. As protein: CASSLQGDTEAFF.

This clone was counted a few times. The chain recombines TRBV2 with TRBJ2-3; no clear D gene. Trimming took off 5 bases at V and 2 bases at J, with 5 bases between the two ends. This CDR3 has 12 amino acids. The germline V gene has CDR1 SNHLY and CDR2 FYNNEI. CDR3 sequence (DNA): TGTGCCAGCAGTTACACCACAGATACGCAGTATTTT. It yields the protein CASSYTTDTQYF.

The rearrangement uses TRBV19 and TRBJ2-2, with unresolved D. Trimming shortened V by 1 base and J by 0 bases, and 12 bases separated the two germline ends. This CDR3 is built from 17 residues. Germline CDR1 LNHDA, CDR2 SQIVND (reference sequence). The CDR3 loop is CASSIGASSSNTGELFF. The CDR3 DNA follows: TGTGCCAGTAGTATAGGGGCCAGCAGTTCGAACACCGGGGAGCTGTTTTTT.

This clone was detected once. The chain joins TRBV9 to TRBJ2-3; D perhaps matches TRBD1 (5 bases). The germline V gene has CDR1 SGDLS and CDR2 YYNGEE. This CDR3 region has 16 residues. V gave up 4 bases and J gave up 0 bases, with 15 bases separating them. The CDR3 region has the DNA TGTGCCAGCAGCAAAAGGACGGACACTAGCACAGATACGCAGTATTTT. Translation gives CASSKRTDTSTDTQYF.

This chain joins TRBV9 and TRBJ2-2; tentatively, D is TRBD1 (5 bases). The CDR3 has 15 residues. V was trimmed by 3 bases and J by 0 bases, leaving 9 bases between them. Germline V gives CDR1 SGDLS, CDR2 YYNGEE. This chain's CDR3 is CASSALGANTGELFF. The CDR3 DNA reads TGTGCCAGCAGCGCTCTAGGGGCGAACACCGGGGAGCTGTTTTTT.

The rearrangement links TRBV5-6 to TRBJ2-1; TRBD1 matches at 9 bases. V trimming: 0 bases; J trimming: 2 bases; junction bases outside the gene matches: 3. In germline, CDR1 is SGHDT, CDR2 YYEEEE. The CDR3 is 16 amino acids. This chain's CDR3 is CASSLAGQGTYNEQFF. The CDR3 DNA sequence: TGTGCCAGCAGCTTGGCGGGACAGGGAACCTACAATGAGCAGTTCTTC.